The count of the clone carrying this T cell receptor (beta chain) is one. The sample originates from a study of blood T cell repertoires in COVID-19. For the study at large: Samples representing acute and convalescent COVID-19 were sourced from the United States, Italy and Spain. The analysed material was cDNA or gDNA that came from T cells, B-cell-depleted T cells, or PBMCs.

CDR3 length equals 15 residues. Germline CDR1 and CDR2: SGHTA and FQGNSA. The V gene end was trimmed by 5 bases and the J gene end by 3 bases; junction bases not matched to a gene: 9. In the authors' workflow: Amplifying reference gene primers gave estimates of nucleated cell counts. TCRdb's table, derived via immunoSEQ multiplex PCR, lists solely in-frame clones and lacks some. V and J calls and clone size are given by that table; D and trimming were obtained from the DNA. The sample yields 110,000 or so clones, less than 90% seen once. This clonotype was sampled from a man between 70 and 80 years old who had recovered from COVID-19. Sequenced material: peripheral blood. The chain uses TRBV7-2 and TRBJ1-1; TRBD1 agrees at 7 bases. Written as DNA, the CDR3 is TGTGCCAGCAGCCCCCGCAGGGGGACGGACACTGAAGCTTTCTTT. Translating it yields CASSPRRGTDTEAFF.